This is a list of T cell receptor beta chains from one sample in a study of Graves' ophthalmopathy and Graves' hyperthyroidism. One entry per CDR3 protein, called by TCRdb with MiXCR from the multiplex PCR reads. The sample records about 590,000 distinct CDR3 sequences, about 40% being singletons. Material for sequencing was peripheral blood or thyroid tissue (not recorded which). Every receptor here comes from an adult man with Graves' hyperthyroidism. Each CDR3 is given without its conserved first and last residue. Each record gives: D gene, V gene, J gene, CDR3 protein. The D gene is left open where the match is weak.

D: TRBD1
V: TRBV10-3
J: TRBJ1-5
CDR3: ATGQAGSNQPQH

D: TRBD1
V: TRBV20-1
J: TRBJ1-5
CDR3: SARDRGGWNQPQH

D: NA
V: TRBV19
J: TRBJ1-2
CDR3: ASSIMDSLYGYT

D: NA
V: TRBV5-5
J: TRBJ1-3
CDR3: ATRTASGNTIY

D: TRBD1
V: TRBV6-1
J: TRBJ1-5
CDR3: ASRDRDRVYQPQH

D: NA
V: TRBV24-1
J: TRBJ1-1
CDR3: ATSDMGMNTEAF

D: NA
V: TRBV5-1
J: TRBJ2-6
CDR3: ASRRQDGTGGANVLT

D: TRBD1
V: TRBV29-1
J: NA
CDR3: SVEEGTGYNEQF

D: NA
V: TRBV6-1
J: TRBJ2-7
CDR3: ASSEVSPLGSSSYEQY

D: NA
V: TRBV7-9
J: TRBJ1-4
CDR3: ASSSLTTNEKLF

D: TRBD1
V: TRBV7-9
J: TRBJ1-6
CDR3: ASSQNRGNSPLH

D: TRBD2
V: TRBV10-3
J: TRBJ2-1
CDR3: AISDRTSGGYGEQF

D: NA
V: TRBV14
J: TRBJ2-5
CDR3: ASSQAGVGTQY

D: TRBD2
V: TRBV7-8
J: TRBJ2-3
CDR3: ASSPLGLAGPTDTQY

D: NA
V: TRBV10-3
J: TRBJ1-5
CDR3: ASNWGNQPQH

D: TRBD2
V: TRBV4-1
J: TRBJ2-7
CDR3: ASSQSLAGGYEQY

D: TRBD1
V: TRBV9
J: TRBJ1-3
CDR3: ASSVRQGYSGNTIY

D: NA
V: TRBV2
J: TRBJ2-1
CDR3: ASSEGSGVYNEQF

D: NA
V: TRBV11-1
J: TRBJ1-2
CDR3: ASSRPGIGGYT

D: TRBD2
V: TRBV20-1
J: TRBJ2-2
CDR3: SARPGGNTGELF

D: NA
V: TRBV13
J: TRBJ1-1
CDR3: ASSLGAGVGAAF

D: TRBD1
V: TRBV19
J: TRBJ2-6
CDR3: ASSRSLGTVGSGANVLT

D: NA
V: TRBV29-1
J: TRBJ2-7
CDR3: SRTRNYEQY

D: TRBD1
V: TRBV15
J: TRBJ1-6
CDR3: ATSREQTGNNSPLH

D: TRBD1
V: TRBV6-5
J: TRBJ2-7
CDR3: ASSNRDRLNEQY

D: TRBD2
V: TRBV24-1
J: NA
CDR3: ATSDLAGGHNEQF

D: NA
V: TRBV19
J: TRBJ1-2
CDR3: ASTPLGAYGYT

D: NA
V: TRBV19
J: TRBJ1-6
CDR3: ASRTGSGSYNSPPH

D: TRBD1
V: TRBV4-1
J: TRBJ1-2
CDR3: ASSPLTGQGFYGYT

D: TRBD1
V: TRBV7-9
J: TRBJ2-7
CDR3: ASSLWGQGASYEQY

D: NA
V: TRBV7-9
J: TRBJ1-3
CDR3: ASSLMGGSSGNTIY

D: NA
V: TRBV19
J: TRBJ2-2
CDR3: ASTTRGRADFTGELF

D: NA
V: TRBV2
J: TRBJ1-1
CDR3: ASILGQMNTEAF

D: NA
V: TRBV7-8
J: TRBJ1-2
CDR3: ASSLTPRGPNYGYT

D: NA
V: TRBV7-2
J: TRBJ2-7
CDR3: ASSLWLGEQY

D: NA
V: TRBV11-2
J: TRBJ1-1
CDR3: ASTLGPLNTEAF

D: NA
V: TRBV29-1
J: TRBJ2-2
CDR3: SVLRDTTTGELF